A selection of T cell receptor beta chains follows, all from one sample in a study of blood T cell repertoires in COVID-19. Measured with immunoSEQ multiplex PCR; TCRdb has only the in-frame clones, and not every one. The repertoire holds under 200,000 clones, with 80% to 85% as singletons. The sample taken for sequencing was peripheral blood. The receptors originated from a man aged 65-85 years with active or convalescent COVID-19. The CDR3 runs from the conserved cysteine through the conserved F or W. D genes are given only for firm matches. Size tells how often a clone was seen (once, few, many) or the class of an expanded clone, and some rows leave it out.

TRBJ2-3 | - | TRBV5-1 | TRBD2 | TGCGCCAGCAGCTTGAACCTGGCTAGCGGCGGCACAGATACGCAGTATTTT | CASSLNLASGGTDTQYF
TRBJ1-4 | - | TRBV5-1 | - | TGCGCCAGCAGCTTGGACCGGGGAGCCGGTGAAAAACTGTTTTTT | CASSLDRGAGEKLFF
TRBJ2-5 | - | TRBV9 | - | TGTGCCAGCAGCGCCCCGAGGGGGGGGCAAGAGACCCAGTACTTC | CASSAPRGGQETQYF
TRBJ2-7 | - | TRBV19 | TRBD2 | TGTGCCAGTAGTATTCGCGCTAGCGGGAGCAGGGGCGAGCAGTACTTC | CASSIRASGSRGEQYF
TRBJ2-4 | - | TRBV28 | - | TGTGCCAGCAGTCCACCCCCCAGGGTTCTGGAAAACATTCAGTACTTC | CASSPPPRVLENIQYF
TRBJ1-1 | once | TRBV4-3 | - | TGCGCCAGCAGCCCGGCGGACGTCGGGGGCACTGAAGCTTTCTTT | CASSPADVGGTEAFF
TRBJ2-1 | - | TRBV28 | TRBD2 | TGTGCCAGCAGTTTTTCCGTTGCGGGAGCATTCAATGAGCAGTTCTTC | CASSFSVAGAFNEQFF
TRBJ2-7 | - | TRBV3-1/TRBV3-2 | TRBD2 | TGTGCCAGCAGCCAAGCTAGCGGGTACTCCTCCGAGCAGTACTTC | CASSQASGYSSEQYF
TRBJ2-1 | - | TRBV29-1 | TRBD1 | TGCAGCGTTGACATCCCGGGACAGGGGGCGGAGCAGTTCTTC | CSVDIPGQGAEQFF
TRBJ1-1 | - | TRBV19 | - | TGTGCCACTAGGGGACAAGTCTTACCGGGTGCTGAAGCTTTCTTT | CATRGQVLPGAEAFF
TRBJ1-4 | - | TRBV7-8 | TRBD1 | TGTGCCAGCAGCTCGGGACAGGCCAATGAAAAACTGTTTTTT | CASSSGQANEKLFF
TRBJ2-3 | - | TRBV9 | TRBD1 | TGTGCCAGTACTCCGGGACAGGGGGCAAGGGGCACAGATACGCAGTATTTT | CASTPGQGARGTDTQYF
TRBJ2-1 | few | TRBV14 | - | TGTGCCAGCAGCGGCGGAGTCTACAATGAGCAGTTCTTC | CASSGGVYNEQFF
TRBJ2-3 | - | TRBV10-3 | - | TGTGCCATCAGTGAGTCTAGCGGACCCGGTGTATGGGATACGCAGTATTTT | CAISESSGPGVWDTQYF
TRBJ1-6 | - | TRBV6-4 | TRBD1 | TGTGCCAGCAAGCCGGGACAGGGTGTAAGTTCACCCCTCCACTTT | CASKPGQGVSSPLHF
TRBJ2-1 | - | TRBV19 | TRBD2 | TGTGCCAGTAGTTCTTGGACTAGCCCCGAGCAGTTCTTC | CASSSWTSPEQFF
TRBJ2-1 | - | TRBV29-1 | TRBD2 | TGCAGCGTTCTCGGACTAGCGGGAGGAAAAAGCTCCTACAATGAGCAGTTCTTC | CSVLGLAGGKSSYNEQFF
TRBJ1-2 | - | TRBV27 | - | TGTGCCAGCAAGCTCCTTGGGGACACTAACTATGGCTACACCTTC | CASKLLGDTNYGYTF
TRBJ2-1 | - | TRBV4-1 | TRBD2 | TGCGCCAGCAGCCAACAATCCGGGACTAGCTCCTACAATGAGCAGTTCTTC | CASSQQSGTSSYNEQFF
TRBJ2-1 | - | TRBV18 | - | TGTGCCAGCTCACAGGGGCCCAGCTCCTACAATGAGCAGTTCTTC | CASSQGPSSYNEQFF
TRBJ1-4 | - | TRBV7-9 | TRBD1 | TGTGCCAGCAGCGCCCGACAGGGGGATAATGAAAAACTGTTTTTT | CASSARQGDNEKLFF
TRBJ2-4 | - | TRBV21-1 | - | TGTGCCACCGGATTTCTAGCGGTAGCCAAAAACATTCAGTACTTC | CATGFLAVAKNIQYF
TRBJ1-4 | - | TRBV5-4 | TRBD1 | TGTGCCAGCAGTTTCGACAGGGGTCGGGAAAAACTGTTTTTT | CASSFDRGREKLFF
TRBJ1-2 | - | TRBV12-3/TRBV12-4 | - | TGTGCCAGCAGTTCTGGGCCAGGGTATGGCTACACCTTC | CASSSGPGYGYTF
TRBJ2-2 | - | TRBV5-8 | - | TGTGCCAGCAGGGAGGCTTACACTTTCACCGGGGAGCTGTTTTTT | CASREAYTFTGELFF
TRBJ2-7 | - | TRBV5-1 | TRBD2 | TGCGCCAGCAGCTTGGGCGCTAGCGGAGCCGGCTACGAGCAGTACTTC | CASSLGASGAGYEQYF
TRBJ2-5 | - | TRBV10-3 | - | TGTGCCATCAGTGAGAGGCTCCCGGGGACCCAGTACTTC | CAISERLPGTQYF
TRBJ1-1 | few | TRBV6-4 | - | TGTGCCAGCAGGATCCAGGAGAACACTGAAGCTTTCTTT | CASRIQENTEAFF
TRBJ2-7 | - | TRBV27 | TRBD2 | TGTGCCAGCAGTCCTAGCGGGAGGGCCGCATACGAGCAGTACTTC | CASSPSGRAAYEQYF
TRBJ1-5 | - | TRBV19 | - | TGTGCCAGTAGTGGGTTGTCCGGGGGAATACAGCCCCAGCATTTT | CASSGLSGGIQPQHF
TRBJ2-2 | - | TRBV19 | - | TGTGCCAGTAGTTTCCCGGGGGGCGCCGGGGAGCTGTTTTTT | CASSFPGGAGELFF
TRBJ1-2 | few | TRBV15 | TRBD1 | TGTGCCACCAGCCTCACGGGGACAGGGAATTATGGCTACACCTTC | CATSLTGTGNYGYTF
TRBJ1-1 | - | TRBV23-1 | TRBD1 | TGCGCCAGCAGTCAATCCCGGGACAGGAGGAACACTGAAGCTTTCTTT | CASSQSRDRRNTEAFF
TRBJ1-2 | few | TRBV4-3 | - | TGCGCCAGCAGCCCCCACAGCCTCTTAAAGGAAGGCTACACCTTC | CASSPHSLLKEGYTF
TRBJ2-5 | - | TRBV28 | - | TGTGCCAGCAGTGTGACAATCCAAGAGACCCAGTACTTC | CASSVTIQETQYF
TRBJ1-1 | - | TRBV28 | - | TGTGCCAGCAGCTTATACACGTCGGAAGCTTTCTTT | CASSLYTSEAFF
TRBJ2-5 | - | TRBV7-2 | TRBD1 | TGTGCCAGCAGCTGGGACAGGGGGCGCCAAGAGACCCAGTACTTC | CASSWDRGRQETQYF
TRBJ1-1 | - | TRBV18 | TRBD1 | TGTGCCAGCTCACCTCAGGGACAGGGTCTCTTTGAAGCTTTCTTT | CASSPQGQGLFEAFF
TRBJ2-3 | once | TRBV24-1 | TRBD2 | TGTGCCACCAGTGACCCCTTCGGAGCGGGGGGGACAGATACGCAGTATTTT | CATSDPFGAGGTDTQYF
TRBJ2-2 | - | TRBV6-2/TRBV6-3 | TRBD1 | TGTGCCAGCAGTTACAGACAGGGGATTGGAACCGGGGAGCTGTTTTTT | CASSYRQGIGTGELFF
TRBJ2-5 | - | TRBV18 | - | TGTGCCAGCTCACCACACAAACAAGAGACCCAGTACTTC | CASSPHKQETQYF
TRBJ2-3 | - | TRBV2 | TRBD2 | TGTGCCAGCGAGTCTAGCGGGGCCGATACGCAGTATTTT | CASESSGADTQYF